The present TCR beta chain was sequenced within a study of T cell repertoires and HLA-DP antigens. This CDR3 spans 14 amino acids. Germline V gene sequence: CDR1 LNHDA, CDR2 SQIVND (reference sequence). Trimming left V 5 bases short and J 6 bases short, with 13 bases between. TCRdb's copy holds only in-frame clones and misses some; the assay was immunoSEQ multiplex PCR. The sample comprises 75,000 to 90,000 clones, about 89% of which are singletons, and about 1.7% rests with the top ten. Remarks on this clone: Its antigen is undetermined.

Input material: CD4+ T cells from PBMCs. The chain links TRBV19 to TRBJ2-2, with D hard to call. This receptor was identified in a man in his fifties or sixties in good health and CMV-seronegative. The CDR3 loop is CASSPTVRSGELFF. CDR3 DNA sequence: TGTGCCAGTAGTCCGACGGTGCGGTCCGGGGAGCTGTTTTTT.